This note documents a single T cell receptor beta chain sequence. There is no known antigen for this receptor. Per-base qualities were not stored, and no clone one base away is much larger. The data were obtained in a study of shared clonotypes between healthy human individuals (dated by TCRdb to the early 2020s). Some background on the complete study: A few men and a couple of women, aged 18 to 49 years, made up the cohort. Per donor, three plates each were used for CD4 naive and CD4 memory, two for CD8 naive, and one for CD8 memory. Blood TCR repertoires of five healthy adults were deeply sequenced to estimate repertoire size and the extent of clonotype sharing between individuals. To increase sequencing depth and limit assay-specific biases, TCR repertoire library preparation and sequencing were carried out by different laboratories using diverse techniques. Between about 0.9 and 9 billion PBMCs per donor were obtained by leukapheresis. What the authors observed across the whole study: Based on pairwise subsampling, the degree of clonotype sharing among donors was expected to be affected by sequencing depth. Naive subsets generally had larger estimated clonotype richness than memory subsets. Sampling was limited to blood, and TCR repertoires in tissue likely differ from TCR repertoires in blood. Across a handful of donors, approximately 4.9% of naive CD4, roughly 3.8% of naive CD8, 2% to 2.5% of memory CD4, and about 0.4% of memory CD8 clonotypes were shared. Incomplete sequencing was indicated by rarefaction of sorted-subset datasets, despite the large sequencing depth. The genetic and exposure-history diversity represented was limited by the small number of donors. Compared with non-shared clonotypes, clonotypes shared by all four sorted-subset donors had higher generation probabilities.

CD8 naive samples consisted of CD45RO-negative cells that were positively selected for CCR7, yielding a CD45RA+CCR7+ population without TemRA cells. Donors were healthy HIV-negative adults with no recently reported acute infections or vaccinations. Only Caucasian adults living in Nashville, Tennessee, USA were represented among the donors. Blood was obtained by leukapheresis, after which PBMCs were separated by Ficoll-Histopaque density gradient centrifugation and cryopreserved in liquid nitrogen vapor phase. Purity and quantity of every magnetically sorted T cell population were checked by analytical flow cytometry. Genomic DNA was isolated from every sorted fraction and measured by UV absorbance on a Nanodrop 2000c. CDR1 and CDR2, per the germline V gene (reference sequence), are MNHEY and SMNVEV. Counted from cysteine to phenylalanine, this CDR3 has 16 amino acids. Only CDR3 DNA remains: 48 bases, in frame from the first base. Trimming takes 10 bases from V and 2 bases from J, and the germline ends sit 20 bases apart.

Using the deep immunoSEQ assay, TCR CDR3 regions were amplified from genomic DNA by multiplex PCR. Genomic DNA extracted from each cell subset was distributed evenly over all wells of several immunoSEQ 96-well plates, and each plate served as one replicate. For sorted subsets, each replicate PCR was loaded with about 0.2 ug genomic DNA, equivalent to 25,000 to 35,000 T cell genomes. The purified libraries were quantified using a Qubit 3.0 fluorometer, sized with a Bioanalyzer 2100, and then quantified again using the KAPA Library Quantification kit. Each immunoSEQ 96-well plate was sequenced on its own single-read 150-cycle Illumina NextSeq 550 flow cell. As for the authors' bioinformatics: The immunoSEQ output contained only junctional sequences without quality scores, so filtering could not match that applied to full-length reads. Sequences were annotated with PyIR, a Python wrapper for IgBLAST v1.9, using IMGT germline references to assign V/J genes and CDR3. Reads with weak V/J assignments (E-value above 1e-6), missing CDR3, stop codons, out-of-frame junctions, or ambiguous translated residues were removed. V3J clonotypes were defined as sequences sharing the same inferred V gene, J gene, and CDR3 amino acid sequence. Percentage overlap between repertoires was computed as shared unique clonotypes divided by the size of the smaller repertoire. Repertoire richness was assessed with RTK rarefaction, the Chao1 estimator, and Recon v2.1 estimates of unobserved clonotypes. For all TCRbeta clonotypes obtained by the gDNA method from several donors, generation probabilities were computed with OLGA. Drawn from immuneACCESS, this table holds only the in-frame rearrangements with V and J called that TCRdb kept. Clones are partly lost; checked studies trace under half to an unresolved V gene and leave the rest unexplained. That table supplies the V and J calls and clone size; D and trimming were determined from the DNA. Within this sample are approximately 2,200,000 clones, with approximately 94% of them counted one time only. Around 1.7% of the sample is in the top ten clones.

Material for sequencing was naive CD8+ T cells from PBMCs. The cell subset or site tag for this specimen amounts to: CD45RA+CCR7+. The V and J genes are TRBV27 and TRBJ2-2; a weak D assignment points to TRBD2 (7 bases agree). The TCR sequence derives from a man between 18 and 35 years old in good health. Some clones in this sample may be carry-over from other donors' samples. CDR3 sequence: CATGGLEGYNTGELFF. The base sequence is TGTGCCACCGGGGGGCTAGAGGGTTATAACACCGGGGAGCTGTTTTTT.